This T cell receptor beta chain stems from a study of OX40 agonist ivuxolimab in advanced cancers. Study at large: The patients' treatment was ivuxolimab, an agonistic anti-OX40 (CD134) antibody. A mean age of about 56 years, range roughly 20 to 79, was recorded, and more than 80% were male.

Samples were taken at baseline and on day 1 of cycles 4 and 7. Germline-derived CDR1 and CDR2 are MNHEY and SVGAGI. The CDR3 is 12 residues long. V was clipped by 7 bases and J by 10 bases, with 16 bases between them. Assay used: immunoSEQ multiplex PCR; TCRdb lists only in-frame clones, some missing. The data show about 82,000 clones, more than 70% seen once. Regarding this clone: Its antigen remains unidentified.

Whole-study results and caveats: CD8+ T cells averaged more expanded clones than CD4+.

The source is an adult with an advanced solid tumor such as melanoma, head and neck, liver or kidney cancer. The sequencing used CD4+ or CD8+ T cells sorted from blood, collected in a trial of the OX40 agonist ivuxolimab. The gene calls are TRBV6-5 and TRBJ1-1, with D possibly TRBD1 on 5 matching bases. CDR3 coding DNA: TGTGCCAGCACCGCGGGAGTTGGGGGAGCTTTCTTT. Amino acid sequence: CASTAGVGGAFF.